The clone carrying this T cell receptor (beta chain) was counted many times. Its specificity is not known. This CDR3 is 15 amino acids long. Germline V gives CDR1 SNHLY, CDR2 FYNNEI. V was clipped by 0 bases and J by 2 bases, with 11 bases between them. TCRdb fed the 5' RACE reads into MiXCR, producing one record per CDR3 protein. The sample holds around 68,000 distinct CDR3 sequences, around 7% seen once. This record comes from a study of T cells after yellow fever vaccination. Study-level points and caveats: FACS-sorted repertoires might harbor abundant contaminating clonotypes from the bulk population.

Sequenced here: CD8+ T cells sorted from PBMCs, sampled roughly 10 days after the first yellow fever vaccination. This chain uses TRBV2 with TRBJ2-7; no clear D. This clonotype was sampled from a man aged 18 to 30 who received the YFV17D yellow fever vaccine. This chain's CDR3 is CASSEAFLTAYEQYF. CDR3 nucleotides: TGTGCCAGCAGTGAAGCGTTCCTGACGGCCTACGAGCAGTACTTC.